These T cell receptor beta chains were read from a single sample in a study of CD8 T cell repertoires and HIV-1 epitope variants. Assay: immunoSEQ multiplex PCR; the TCRdb copy retains only in-frame clones and omits some. In the table there are 4,000 to 6,000 clones, 69% of which are singletons. Their antigen targets remain unknown. The sequenced material came from cultured CD8+ T cells derived from PBMCs. Receptor source: a male donor with HIV. The CDR3 runs from the conserved cysteine through the conserved F or W. A D gene is named only where the DNA matches it firmly. Size tells how often a clone was seen (once, few, many) or the class of an expanded clone, and some rows leave it out.

V: TRBV5-8
J: TRBJ2-3
size: -
D: -
DNA: TGTGCCAGCAGCCCAAGGCGGATCCAAGATACGCAGTATTTT
CDR3: CASSPRRIQDTQYF

V: TRBV28
J: TRBJ1-2
size: medium-sized
D: -
DNA: TGTGCCAGCAGTCTGGATCGCTGGGGCTACACCTTC
CDR3: CASSLDRWGYTF

V: TRBV5-5
J: TRBJ2-1
size: few
D: -
DNA: TGTGCCAGCAGCCCTTTTAGCGGAAACTACAATGAGCAGTTCTTC
CDR3: CASSPFSGNYNEQFF

V: TRBV7-2
J: TRBJ1-2
size: -
D: TRBD1
DNA: TGTGCCAGCAGCTTAGGGGCAGGGGGTAGTAGTGGCTACACCTTC
CDR3: CASSLGAGGSSGYTF

V: TRBV27
J: TRBJ2-3
size: -
D: TRBD1
DNA: TGTGCCAGCAGTCCCGGACAGGGGAGCACAGATACGCAGTATTTT
CDR3: CASSPGQGSTDTQYF

V: TRBV7-9
J: TRBJ2-7
size: -
D: -
DNA: TGTGCCAGCAGCTTAACCTCAGGGACTTTCGCCTACGAGCAGTACTTC
CDR3: CASSLTSGTFAYEQYF

V: TRBV28
J: TRBJ2-1
size: -
D: TRBD1
DNA: TGTGCCAGCAGTTTGGGACAGGGGTTGGATGAGCAGTTCTTC
CDR3: CASSLGQGLDEQFF

V: TRBV27
J: TRBJ2-1
size: once
D: TRBD2
DNA: TGTGCCAGCGGACTAGTTCGGTACAATGAGCAGTTCTTC
CDR3: CASGLVRYNEQFF

V: TRBV5-6
J: TRBJ2-1
size: -
D: TRBD1
DNA: TGTGCCAGCAGCCTGGCCGGACAGGGTTACAATGAGCAGTTCTTC
CDR3: CASSLAGQGYNEQFF

V: TRBV27
J: TRBJ2-2
size: -
D: -
DNA: TGTGCCAGCAGGGTCGGGACCGGGGAGCTGTTTTTT
CDR3: CASRVGTGELFF

V: TRBV19
J: TRBJ1-1
size: -
D: -
DNA: TGTGCCAGTAGTATAGAGACAGAAGACATGAACACTGAAGCTTTCTTT
CDR3: CASSIETEDMNTEAFF

V: TRBV19
J: TRBJ1-5
size: -
D: -
DNA: TGTGCCAGTAGTATAGATGGGGGGGGTCAGCCCCAGCATTTT
CDR3: CASSIDGGGQPQHF

V: TRBV15
J: TRBJ1-2
size: -
D: -
DNA: TGTGCCACCAGCAGACGGGGGGACTATGGCTACACCTTC
CDR3: CATSRRGDYGYTF

V: TRBV11-3
J: TRBJ2-7
size: -
D: TRBD2
DNA: TGTGCCAGCACCGGGACTAGCGGCGAGCAGTACTTC
CDR3: CASTGTSGEQYF

V: TRBV6-4
J: TRBJ2-2
size: -
D: -
DNA: TGTGCCAGCAGTGAGGGGGACACCGGGGAGCTGTTTTTT
CDR3: CASSEGDTGELFF

V: TRBV4-1
J: TRBJ1-1
size: few
D: -
DNA: TGCGCCAGCAGCCAAGATGTTGGGCAGGGGAACACTGAAGCTTTCTTT
CDR3: CASSQDVGQGNTEAFF

V: TRBV5-4
J: TRBJ1-2
size: few
D: -
DNA: TGTGCCAGCAGCCCTTGGCCGGTAGAATTGGACTATGGCTACACCTTC
CDR3: CASSPWPVELDYGYTF

V: TRBV9
J: TRBJ1-2
size: few
D: TRBD1
DNA: TGTGCCAGCAGCGTAGAGGCAGGGGGGCACTATGGCTACACCTTC
CDR3: CASSVEAGGHYGYTF

V: TRBV5-1
J: TRBJ1-1
size: -
D: -
DNA: TGCGCCAGCAGCTTGGACAGGGCGGGTCTCACTGAAGCTTTCTTT
CDR3: CASSLDRAGLTEAFF

V: TRBV4-1
J: TRBJ1-3
size: -
D: TRBD1
DNA: TGCGCCAGCAGCCTAGGACAGGGGGGAGGAAACACCATATATTTT
CDR3: CASSLGQGGGNTIYF

V: TRBV29-1
J: TRBJ1-2
size: -
D: TRBD1
DNA: TGCAGCGTTGAAGATTCAGCAGGGGGAAGCTATGGCTACACCTTC
CDR3: CSVEDSAGGSYGYTF

V: TRBV9
J: TRBJ1-2
size: -
D: -
DNA: TGTGCCAGCAGCGTAGAGGGGACAACCTATGGCTACACCTTC
CDR3: CASSVEGTTYGYTF

V: TRBV2
J: TRBJ2-7
size: -
D: -
DNA: TGTGCCAGCGCCCCCGGGTATCACGAGCAGTACTTC
CDR3: CASAPGYHEQYF

V: TRBV28
J: TRBJ1-3
size: -
D: -
DNA: TGTGCCAGCAGTTTAGGATCCACAGGGGGAAACACCATATATTTT
CDR3: CASSLGSTGGNTIYF

V: TRBV29-1
J: TRBJ2-7
size: -
D: -
DNA: TGCAGCGTTGTGCGGGACACCTCCTACGAGCAGTACTTC
CDR3: CSVVRDTSYEQYF

V: TRBV5-4
J: TRBJ2-1
size: -
D: -
DNA: TGTGCCAGCAGCTTGGGGGGAAGCTCCTACAATGAGCAGTTCTTC
CDR3: CASSLGGSSYNEQFF

V: TRBV28
J: TRBJ2-7
size: -
D: -
DNA: TGTGCCGGGACTACGGGGGGCGGGGAGCAGTACTTC
CDR3: CAGTTGGGEQYF

V: TRBV12-1
J: TRBJ2-6
size: -
D: -
DNA: TGTGCCAGCAGCAAAATAAGTGTAAGTCGGGCCAACGTCCTGACTTTC
CDR3: CASSKISVSRANVLTF

V: TRBV28
J: TRBJ2-2
size: -
D: -
DNA: TGTGCCAGCAGTTTTGGGGGAAACACCGGGGAGCTGTTTTTT
CDR3: CASSFGGNTGELFF

V: TRBV6-5
J: TRBJ2-1
size: -
D: -
DNA: TGTGCCAGCAGTTACTCGGGCAGGGGAAGGCGAAATGAGCAGTTCTTC
CDR3: CASSYSGRGRRNEQFF

V: TRBV7-9
J: TRBJ2-7
size: -
D: -
DNA: TGTGCCAGCAGCTTAGGACAGAGCCTATTTGACGAGCAGTACTTC
CDR3: CASSLGQSLFDEQYF

V: TRBV4-2
J: TRBJ2-7
size: -
D: TRBD1
DNA: TGTGCCAGCAGCCAAGATAACAGGGGAATAGCCGAGCAGTACTTC
CDR3: CASSQDNRGIAEQYF

V: TRBV9
J: TRBJ2-3
size: few
D: -
DNA: TGTGCCAGCAGCCAAACAGATACGCAGTATTTT
CDR3: CASSQTDTQYF

V: TRBV4-2
J: TRBJ2-2
size: -
D: TRBD2
DNA: TGTGCCAGCAGCCAAATTCGGGCGGGAGATGTCTCCGGGGAGCTGTTTTTT
CDR3: CASSQIRAGDVSGELFF

V: TRBV10-3
J: TRBJ2-2
size: -
D: TRBD1
DNA: TGTGCCATCAGTACTACAGGGGAAGGCCCCGCCGGGGAGCTGTTTTTT
CDR3: CAISTTGEGPAGELFF

V: TRBV7-9
J: TRBJ1-2
size: -
D: TRBD1
DNA: TGTGCCAGCAGCTTAGAGTCAGGGGGCAACTATGGCTACACCTTC
CDR3: CASSLESGGNYGYTF

V: TRBV6-1
J: TRBJ2-1
size: -
D: -
DNA: TGTGCCAGCAGTGAGGGGGGTGAGCAGTTCTTC
CDR3: CASSEGGEQFF

V: TRBV13
J: TRBJ1-3
size: -
D: -
DNA: TGTGCCAGCAGCTTTTCAGGGGCCCGAAACACCATATATTTT
CDR3: CASSFSGARNTIYF

V: TRBV11-2
J: TRBJ1-2
size: -
D: -
DNA: TGTGCCAGCAGCTTAGATTTTGTGGCAGGATACTATGGCTACACCTTC
CDR3: CASSLDFVAGYYGYTF

V: TRBV7-8
J: TRBJ2-4
size: -
D: -
DNA: TGTGCCAGCAGCTTAGCGGGGTGGGGGGTACCGCACGGAAACATTCAGTACTTC
CDR3: CASSLAGWGVPHGNIQYF

V: TRBV6-1
J: TRBJ2-2
size: -
D: -
DNA: TGTGCCAGCAGCTCCGGGACTCTTAACACCGGGGAGCTGTTTTTT
CDR3: CASSSGTLNTGELFF

V: TRBV6-1
J: TRBJ1-2
size: -
D: TRBD1
DNA: TGTGCCAGCAGTGCCTCAAGGACAGGGCTTCTCTATGGCTACACCTTC
CDR3: CASSASRTGLLYGYTF

V: TRBV11-2
J: TRBJ2-7
size: few
D: TRBD1
DNA: TGTGCCAGCAGCCCCGGGGACAGGGCAGTTTCCTACGAGCAGTACTTC
CDR3: CASSPGDRAVSYEQYF

V: TRBV7-9
J: TRBJ2-3
size: -
D: -
DNA: TGTGCCAGCAGCTTGGAGGAGGTTAGCACAGATACGCAGTATTTT
CDR3: CASSLEEVSTDTQYF